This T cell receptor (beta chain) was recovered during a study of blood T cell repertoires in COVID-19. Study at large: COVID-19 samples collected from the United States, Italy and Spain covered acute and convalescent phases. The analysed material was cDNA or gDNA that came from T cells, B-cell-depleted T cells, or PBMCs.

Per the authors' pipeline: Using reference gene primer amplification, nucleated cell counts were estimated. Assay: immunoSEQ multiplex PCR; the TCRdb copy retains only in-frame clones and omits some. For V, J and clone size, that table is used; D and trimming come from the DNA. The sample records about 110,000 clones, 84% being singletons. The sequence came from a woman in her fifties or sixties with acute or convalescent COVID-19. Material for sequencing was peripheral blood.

This chain's CDR3 is CAPYRGGFGYTF. In nucleotides, the CDR3 is TGTGCCCCCTATCGGGGGGGGTTCGGCTACACCTTC. The J gene is TRBJ1-2, the V gene TRBV2; D perhaps matches TRBD1 (5 bases). Germline V gene lookup returns CDR1 SNHLY and CDR2 FYNNEI. The length of the CDR3 is 12 residues. The germline V and J ends were trimmed by 11 bases and 8 bases, with 18 bases remaining between them.